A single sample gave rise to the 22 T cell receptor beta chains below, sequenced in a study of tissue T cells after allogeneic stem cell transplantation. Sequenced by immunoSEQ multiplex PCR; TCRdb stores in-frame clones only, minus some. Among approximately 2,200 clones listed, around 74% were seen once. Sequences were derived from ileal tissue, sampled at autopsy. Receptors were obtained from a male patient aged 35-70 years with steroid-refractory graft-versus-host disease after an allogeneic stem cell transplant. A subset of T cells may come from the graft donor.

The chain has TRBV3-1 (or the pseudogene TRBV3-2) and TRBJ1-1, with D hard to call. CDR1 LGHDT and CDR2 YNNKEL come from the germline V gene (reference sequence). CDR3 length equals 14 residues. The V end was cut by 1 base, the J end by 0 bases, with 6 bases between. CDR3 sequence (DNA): TGTGCCAGCAGCCAAGGGTCCCTGAACACTGAAGCTTTCTTT. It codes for CASSQGSLNTEAFF.

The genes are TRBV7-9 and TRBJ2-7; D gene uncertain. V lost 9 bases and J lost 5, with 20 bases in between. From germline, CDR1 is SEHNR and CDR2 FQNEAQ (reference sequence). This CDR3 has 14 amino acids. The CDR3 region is CASSPWVWGNEQYF. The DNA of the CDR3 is TGTGCCAGTTCGCCGTGGGTTTGGGGAAACGAGCAGTACTTC. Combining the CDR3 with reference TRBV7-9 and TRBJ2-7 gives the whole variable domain DTGVSQNPRHKITKRGQNVTFRCDPISEHNRLYWYRQTLGQGPEFLTYFQNEAQLEKSRLLSDRFSAERPKGSFSTLEIQRTEQGDSAMYLCASSPWVWGNEQYFGPGTRLTVT.

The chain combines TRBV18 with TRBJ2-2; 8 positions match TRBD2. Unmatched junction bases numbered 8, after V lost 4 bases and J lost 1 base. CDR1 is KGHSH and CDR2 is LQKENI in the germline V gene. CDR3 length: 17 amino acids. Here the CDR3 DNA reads TGTGCCAGCTCACTGGGCACACTAGCGGTGAACACCGGGGAGCTGTTTTTT. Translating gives CASSLGTLAVNTGELFF.

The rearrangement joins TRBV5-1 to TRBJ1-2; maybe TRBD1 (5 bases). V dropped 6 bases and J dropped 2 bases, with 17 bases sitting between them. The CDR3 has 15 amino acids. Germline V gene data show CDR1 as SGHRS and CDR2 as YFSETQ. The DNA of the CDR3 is TGCGCCAGCAATCAAAACGCAGGGATAAACTATGGCTACACCTTC. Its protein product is CASNQNAGINYGYTF.

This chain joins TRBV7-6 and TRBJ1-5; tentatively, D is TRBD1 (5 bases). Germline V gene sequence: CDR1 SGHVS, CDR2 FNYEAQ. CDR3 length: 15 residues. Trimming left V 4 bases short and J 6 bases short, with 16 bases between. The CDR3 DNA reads TGTGCCAGCAGCTCCTCGGCGCAGGGACCTCAGCCCCAGCATTTT. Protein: CASSSSAQGPQPQHF.

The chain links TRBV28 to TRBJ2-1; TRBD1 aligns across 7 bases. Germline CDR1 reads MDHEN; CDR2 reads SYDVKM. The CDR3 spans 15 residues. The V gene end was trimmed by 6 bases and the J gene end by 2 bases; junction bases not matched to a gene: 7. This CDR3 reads CASSPGQVTYNEQFF. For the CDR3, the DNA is TGTGCCAGCAGCCCTGGACAGGTGACCTACAATGAGCAGTTCTTC.

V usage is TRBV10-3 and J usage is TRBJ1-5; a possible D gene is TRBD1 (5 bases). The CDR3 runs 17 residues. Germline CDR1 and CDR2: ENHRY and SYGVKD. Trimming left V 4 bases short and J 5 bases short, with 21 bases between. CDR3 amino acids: CAISAAGGEGIDQPQHF. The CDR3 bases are TGTGCCATCAGTGCGGCAGGAGGGGAAGGGATAGATCAGCCCCAGCATTTT.

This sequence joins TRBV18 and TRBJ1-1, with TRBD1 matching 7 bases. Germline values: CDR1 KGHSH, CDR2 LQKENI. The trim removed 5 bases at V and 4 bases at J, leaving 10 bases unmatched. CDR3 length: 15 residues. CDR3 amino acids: CASSISGDRATEAFF. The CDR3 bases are TGTGCCAGCTCAATTTCCGGAGACAGGGCCACTGAAGCTTTCTTT.

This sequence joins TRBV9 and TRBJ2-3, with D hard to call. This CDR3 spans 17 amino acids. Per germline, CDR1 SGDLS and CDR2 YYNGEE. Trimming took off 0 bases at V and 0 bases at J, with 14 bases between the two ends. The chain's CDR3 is CASSVGGLGASTDTQYF. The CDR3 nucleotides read TGTGCCAGCAGCGTAGGCGGTCTAGGCGCTAGCACAGATACGCAGTATTTT.

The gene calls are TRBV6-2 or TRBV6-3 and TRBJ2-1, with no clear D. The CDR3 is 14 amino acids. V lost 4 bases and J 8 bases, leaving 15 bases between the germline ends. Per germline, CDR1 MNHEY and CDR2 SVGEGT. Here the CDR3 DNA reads TGTGCCAGCAGTTCGGGCCATAGGGTACATGAGCAGTTCTTC. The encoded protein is CASSSGHRVHEQFF.

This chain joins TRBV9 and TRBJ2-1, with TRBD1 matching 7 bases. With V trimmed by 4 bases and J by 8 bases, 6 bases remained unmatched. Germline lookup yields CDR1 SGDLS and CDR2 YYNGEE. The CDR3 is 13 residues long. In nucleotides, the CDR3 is TGTGCCAGCAGCTGGACAGGATCGCATGAGCAGTTCTTC. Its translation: CASSWTGSHEQFF.

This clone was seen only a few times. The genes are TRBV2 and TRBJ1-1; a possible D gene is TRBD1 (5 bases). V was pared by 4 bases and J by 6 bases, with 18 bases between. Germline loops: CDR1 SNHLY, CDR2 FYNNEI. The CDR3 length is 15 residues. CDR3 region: CASSVGTAIGPEAFF. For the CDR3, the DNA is TGTGCCAGCAGTGTTGGGACGGCAATAGGTCCTGAAGCTTTCTTT.

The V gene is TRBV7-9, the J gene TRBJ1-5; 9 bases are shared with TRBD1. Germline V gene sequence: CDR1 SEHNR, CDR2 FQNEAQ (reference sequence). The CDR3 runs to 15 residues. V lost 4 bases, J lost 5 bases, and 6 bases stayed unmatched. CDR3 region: CASSSDRGGYQPQHF. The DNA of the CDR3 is TGTGCCAGCAGCTCCGACAGGGGGGGCTATCAGCCCCAGCATTTT.

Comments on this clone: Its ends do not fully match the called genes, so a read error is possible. The DNA of the CDR3 is TGCGCCAGCAGCTTGGGGCAGACAGGGGATAATTCACCCCCCCACTTT. This sequence encodes CASSLGQTGDNSPPHF. The V call is TRBV5-1, the J call TRBJ1-6; 8 bases line up with TRBD1. CDR3 length equals 16 residues. Germline loops: CDR1 SGHRS, CDR2 YFSETQ.

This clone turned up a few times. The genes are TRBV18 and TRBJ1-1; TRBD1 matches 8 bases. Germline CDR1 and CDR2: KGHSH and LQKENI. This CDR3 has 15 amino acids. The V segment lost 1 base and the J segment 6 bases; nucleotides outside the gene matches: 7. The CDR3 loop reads CASSPQSDRVAEAFF. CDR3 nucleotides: TGTGCCAGCTCACCACAGTCGGACAGGGTAGCTGAAGCTTTCTTT.

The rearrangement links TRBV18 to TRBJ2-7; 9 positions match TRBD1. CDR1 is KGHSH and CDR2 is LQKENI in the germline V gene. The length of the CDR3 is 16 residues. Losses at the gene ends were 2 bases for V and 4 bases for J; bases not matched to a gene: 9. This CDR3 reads CASSPIEGTGIYEQYF. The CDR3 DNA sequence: TGTGCCAGCTCACCAATCGAGGGGACAGGGATTTACGAGCAGTACTTC.

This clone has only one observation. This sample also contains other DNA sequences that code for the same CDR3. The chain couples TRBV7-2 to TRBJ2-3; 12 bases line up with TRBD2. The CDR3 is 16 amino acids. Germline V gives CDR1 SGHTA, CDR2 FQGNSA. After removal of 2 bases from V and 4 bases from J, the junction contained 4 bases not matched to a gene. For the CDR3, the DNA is TGTGCCAGCAGCTTATACCTAGCGGGGGGGCCAGATACGCAGTATTTT. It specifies CASSLYLAGGPDTQYF.

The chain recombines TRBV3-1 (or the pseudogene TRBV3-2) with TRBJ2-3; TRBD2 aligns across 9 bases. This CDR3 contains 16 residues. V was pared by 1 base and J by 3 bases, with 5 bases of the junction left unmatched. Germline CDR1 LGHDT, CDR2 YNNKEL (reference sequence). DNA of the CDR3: TGTGCCAGCAGCCAAGGGGCTAGCGGGACTACAGATACGCAGTATTTT. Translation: CASSQGASGTTDTQYF.

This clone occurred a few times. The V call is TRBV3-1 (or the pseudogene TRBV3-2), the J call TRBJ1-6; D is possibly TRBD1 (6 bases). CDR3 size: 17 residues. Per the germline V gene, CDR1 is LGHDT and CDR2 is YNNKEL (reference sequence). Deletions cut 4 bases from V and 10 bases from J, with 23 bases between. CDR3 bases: TGTGCCAGCAGCCGCCGGACAGATGCGTTGAGTGGGTCACCCCTCCACTTT. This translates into CASSRRTDALSGSPLHF.

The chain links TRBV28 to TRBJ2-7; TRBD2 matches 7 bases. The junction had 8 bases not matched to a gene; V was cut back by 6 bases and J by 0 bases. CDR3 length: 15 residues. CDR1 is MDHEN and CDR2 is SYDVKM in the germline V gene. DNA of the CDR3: TGTGCCAGCAGAGCCGCCGGGACTAACTCCTACGAGCAGTACTTC. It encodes CASRAAGTNSYEQYF. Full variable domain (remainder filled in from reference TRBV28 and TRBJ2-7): DVKVTQSSRYLVKRTGEKVFLECVQDMDHENMFWYRQDPGLGLRLIYFSYDVKMKEKGDIPEGYSVSREKKERFSLILESASTNQTSMYLCASRAAGTNSYEQYFGPGTRLTVT.

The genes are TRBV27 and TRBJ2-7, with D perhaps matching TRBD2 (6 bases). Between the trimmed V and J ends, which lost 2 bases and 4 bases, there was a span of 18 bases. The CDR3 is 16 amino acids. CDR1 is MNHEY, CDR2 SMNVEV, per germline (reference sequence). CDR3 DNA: TGTGCCAGCAGTTTAGTTGGACCTACGGGAGAATACGAGCAGTACTTC. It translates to CASSLVGPTGEYEQYF.

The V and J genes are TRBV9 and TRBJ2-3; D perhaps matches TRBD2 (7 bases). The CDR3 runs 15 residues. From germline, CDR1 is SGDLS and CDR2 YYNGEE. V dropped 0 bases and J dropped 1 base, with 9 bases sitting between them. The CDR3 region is CASSVAGGRTDTQYF. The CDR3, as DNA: TGTGCCAGCAGCGTAGCGGGGGGCCGCACAGATACGCAGTATTTT.